This is a list of T cell receptor beta chains from one sample in a study of blood T cell repertoires in COVID-19. This table comes from immunoSEQ multiplex PCR, and its TCRdb copy is limited to in-frame clones, with some not included. The data contain 100,000 to 120,000 clones, 76% of them singletons. Material: peripheral blood. These receptors came from a woman of 80 years or more with acute or convalescent COVID-19. The conserved cysteine and the conserved F or W are not part of the CDR3 here. A D gene is named only where the DNA matches it firmly.

j_gene: TRBJ2-7
v_gene: TRBV7-8
d_gene: NA
len: 13
CDR3aa: ASSHPQRGSYEQY

j_gene: TRBJ2-5
v_gene: TRBV7-8
d_gene: NA
len: 13
CDR3aa: ASSQPGDSQETQY

j_gene: TRBJ2-7
v_gene: TRBV6-6
d_gene: TRBD2
len: 13
CDR3aa: ASSLLTSGRGEQY

j_gene: TRBJ1-2
v_gene: TRBV18
d_gene: TRBD1
len: 11
CDR3aa: ASSEDRGQGYT

j_gene: TRBJ2-2
v_gene: TRBV7-2
d_gene: TRBD2
len: 13
CDR3aa: ASRTSGRWTGELF

j_gene: TRBJ1-2
v_gene: TRBV11-2
d_gene: TRBD1
len: 12
CDR3aa: ASSLTQGIYGYT

j_gene: TRBJ1-5
v_gene: TRBV28
d_gene: NA
len: 10
CDR3aa: ASNRVNQPQH

j_gene: TRBJ1-1
v_gene: TRBV28
d_gene: NA
len: 11
CDR3aa: ASTPSGGTEAF

j_gene: TRBJ1-1
v_gene: TRBV2
d_gene: TRBD1
len: 14
CDR3aa: ASSQEATGMNTEAF

j_gene: TRBJ2-1
v_gene: TRBV4-1
d_gene: TRBD2
len: 17
CDR3aa: ASSQDNSLGGASYNEQF

j_gene: TRBJ2-1
v_gene: TRBV6-2/TRBV6-3
d_gene: TRBD2
len: 18
CDR3aa: ASSYSSQLRASGRWNEQF

j_gene: TRBJ2-1
v_gene: TRBV18
d_gene: TRBD1
len: 14
CDR3aa: ASSPRTGEDYNEQF

j_gene: TRBJ2-3
v_gene: TRBV5-6
d_gene: NA
len: 12
CDR3aa: ASGGGPLTDTQY

j_gene: TRBJ1-3
v_gene: TRBV28
d_gene: TRBD1
len: 13
CDR3aa: ASTSGQMTGNTIY

j_gene: TRBJ2-5
v_gene: TRBV5-1
d_gene: TRBD1
len: 13
CDR3aa: ASSFSPGQGQAQY

j_gene: TRBJ1-3
v_gene: TRBV4-2
d_gene: TRBD1
len: 14
CDR3aa: ASSPLGTGGGNTIY

j_gene: TRBJ2-1
v_gene: TRBV11-1
d_gene: TRBD2
len: 13
CDR3aa: ASSLETSHYNEQF

j_gene: TRBJ1-2
v_gene: TRBV3-1/TRBV3-2
d_gene: NA
len: 11
CDR3aa: ASSQTGSYGYT

j_gene: TRBJ2-1
v_gene: TRBV6-1
d_gene: TRBD2
len: 12
CDR3aa: ASSPGLVSNEQF

j_gene: TRBJ2-1
v_gene: TRBV3-1/TRBV3-2
d_gene: TRBD2
len: 14
CDR3aa: ASLMNSTSGDNEQF

j_gene: TRBJ2-1
v_gene: TRBV28
d_gene: TRBD1
len: 13
CDR3aa: ASSLTGTDYNEQF

j_gene: TRBJ1-2
v_gene: TRBV29-1
d_gene: NA
len: 12
CDR3aa: SVEDGPTDYGYT

j_gene: TRBJ1-6
v_gene: TRBV10-2
d_gene: TRBD1
len: 13
CDR3aa: ASRPGPQGDSPLH

j_gene: TRBJ2-7
v_gene: TRBV12-5
d_gene: TRBD2
len: 12
CDR3aa: ASGTGTMIGEQY

j_gene: TRBJ1-2
v_gene: TRBV19
d_gene: TRBD1
len: 12
CDR3aa: ASSSRTGGYGYT

j_gene: TRBJ2-5
v_gene: TRBV18
d_gene: NA
len: 11
CDR3aa: ASSPIQKETQY

j_gene: TRBJ1-2
v_gene: TRBV2
d_gene: NA
len: 13
CDR3aa: ASSEWGRALDGYT

j_gene: TRBJ2-2
v_gene: TRBV6-6
d_gene: NA
len: 14
CDR3aa: ASPKGNRLNTGELF

j_gene: TRBJ1-1
v_gene: TRBV7-3
d_gene: NA
len: 14
CDR3aa: ASSLMGPKGGSEAF

j_gene: TRBJ2-7
v_gene: TRBV5-1
d_gene: TRBD1
len: 12
CDR3aa: ASSLPTGGYEQY

j_gene: TRBJ2-3
v_gene: TRBV6-2/TRBV6-3
d_gene: TRBD1
len: 14
CDR3aa: ASSSGTGGVTDTQY

j_gene: TRBJ1-3
v_gene: TRBV7-8
d_gene: NA
len: 11
CDR3aa: ASSPFEENTIY

j_gene: TRBJ2-3
v_gene: TRBV5-1
d_gene: TRBD2
len: 15
CDR3aa: ASSFGTSGRYEDTQY

j_gene: TRBJ2-5
v_gene: TRBV7-2
d_gene: TRBD2
len: 13
CDR3aa: ASSSLGLDGETQY

j_gene: TRBJ1-5
v_gene: TRBV6-1
d_gene: TRBD1
len: 15
CDR3aa: ASSETLDRLHHQPQH

j_gene: TRBJ2-1
v_gene: TRBV6-1
d_gene: TRBD2
len: 15
CDR3aa: ASSGTSGRSSYNEQF

j_gene: TRBJ2-2
v_gene: TRBV6-6
d_gene: NA
len: 11
CDR3aa: ASSYSSGGELF

j_gene: TRBJ1-2
v_gene: TRBV25-1
d_gene: NA
len: 15
CDR3aa: ASSEPPQGPSNYGYT

j_gene: TRBJ2-2
v_gene: TRBV19
d_gene: NA
len: 10
CDR3aa: ASSIDEWELF

j_gene: TRBJ1-2
v_gene: TRBV18
d_gene: NA
len: 12
CDR3aa: ASSPSVSVYGYT

j_gene: TRBJ2-7
v_gene: TRBV6-2/TRBV6-3
d_gene: NA
len: 15
CDR3aa: ASSSLKHREASYEQY

j_gene: TRBJ1-2
v_gene: TRBV30
d_gene: TRBD1
len: 10
CDR3aa: AAETGGYGYT

j_gene: TRBJ1-1
v_gene: TRBV10-3
d_gene: TRBD1
len: 11
CDR3aa: AIRMTGGEEAF

j_gene: TRBJ1-1
v_gene: TRBV11-3
d_gene: NA
len: 12
CDR3aa: ASSQQGSNTEAF

j_gene: TRBJ1-2
v_gene: TRBV6-5
d_gene: TRBD1
len: 12
CDR3aa: ASLQTGTGDGYT